Reported below is one T cell receptor beta chain. The specificity of this receptor is unknown. The input lacks base qualities; no much larger clone sits a single base away. Blood samples were collected up to 4 times in the first month after transplant and then at least monthly when available. At the junction V is shortened by 2 bases and J by 2 bases; bases outside the gene matches: 2. Spanning cysteine to phenylalanine, the CDR3 consists of 15 amino acids. Only the CDR3 portion is preserved as DNA: 45 bases, with reading frame beginning at the first base. CDR1 and CDR2 (MNHEY, SMNVEV) derive from the germline V gene (reference sequence). The method behind the library was the immunoSEQ multiplex PCR assay. For most patients, genomic DNA was subjected to high-throughput TCR-beta CDR3 sequencing by Adaptive Biotechnologies. Per the source publication's procedure: Adaptive's ImmunoSEQ software was the source of the TCR sequencing data for 18 patients, while three other patients were processed with MiXCR and VDJtools. CDR3 nucleotide sequences shared between donor and recipient were removed because the origin of such sequences could not be assigned. To count as alloreactive, a clone needed at least 2-fold expansion over unstimulated cells and a minimum CFSE-low frequency of 0.002% (template counts) or 0.001% (read counts). A clone was considered mappable if detected in the sequenced pre-transplant spleen, lymph node, or MLR CFSE-low populations of the donor or recipient. The cumulative frequency of alloreactive clones was calculated as a percentage of all sequences, weighted by copy number. TCRdb provides this immuneACCESS table in a form limited to in-frame rearrangements. Some clones are lacking; in checked studies, under half of them reflect an unresolved V gene, and why the rest are absent is not known. The D gene and trimming were derived from the DNA, and the V and J assignments and clone size from that table. Counted in this sample were roughly 62,000 clones; roughly 89% of them appeared once. Jointly, the top ten make up 2.7% of the sample.

This sample was included in a study of graft-versus-host responses after intestinal transplantation (dated by TCRdb to about 2021). General notes on the study: Multivisceral, liver-intestinal, or isolated intestinal transplants were received by the recipients. Instead of going to the commercial service, samples from a few later patients were sequenced in-house on an Illumina MiSeq and processed with MiXCR. After intestinal transplantation, graft-versus-host and host-versus-graft alloreactive T cell clones were followed in the graft, circulation and bone marrow using bulk TCR-beta CDR3 sequencing. All recipients received anti-thymocyte globulin induction followed by maintenance tacrolimus and steroids for around three years. To identify alloreactive clones, pre-transplant mixed lymphocyte reaction products were sequenced and then compared with unstimulated pre-transplant donor and recipient T cells. Of the 20 to 25 intestinal transplant recipients enrolled in the cohort, one of whom was a retransplant, a few patients without pretransplant specimens were excluded. A peak of at least 4% donor T cells among recipient peripheral blood mononuclear cells was the definition used for donor T cell macrochimerism.

Here is what the overall study found, with its caveats: The conclusions were limited by the relatively low number and heterogeneity of the intestinal transplant patients. High GvH to HvG T cell clonal ratios were observed in the allografts of patients with donor T cell macrochimerism. GvH clones were detected in recipient bone marrow, and some appeared earlier in ileal mucosa or blood, consistent with an intestinal mucosal origin. Early after transplant, peak levels of circulating GvH clones were found to be associated with declines in HvG clones.

Here the chain combines TRBV27 and TRBJ1-5; 8 of the junction bases match TRBD1. This specimen was PBMCs, taken almost 120 days after intestinal transplantation. This TCR came from a human patient who received an intestinal transplant, so some T cells may come from the graft donor. The nucleotide sequence is given as TGTGCCAGCAGTTTACGGGGACAGGGCAATCAGCCCCAGCATTTT. It codes for CASSLRGQGNQPQHF.